The source of this T cell receptor (beta chain) is a study of blood T cell repertoires in COVID-19. The germline V gene encodes CDR1 MNHEY and CDR2 SMNVEV (reference sequence). This CDR3 comprises 15 residues. V lost 3 bases and J 0 bases, leaving 9 bases between the germline ends. This clone was detected many times. As originally analysed: Nucleated cell counts were estimated from reference gene primer amplification. Data came from immunoSEQ multiplex PCR; TCRdb stores just in-frame clones and leaves some out. V and J calls and clone size are those listed in that table; D and trimming were worked out from the DNA. The data show 150,000 to 200,000 clones, more than 75% seen once.

The sequenced material came from peripheral blood. The chain uses TRBV27 and TRBJ2-1; D perhaps matches TRBD1 (6 bases). The clonotype originates from a person between 65 and 79 years old with COVID-19, enrolled during active disease. This CDR3 reads CASSFGQSSYNEQFF. In DNA form, the CDR3 reads TGTGCCAGCAGTTTCGGACAGAGCTCCTACAATGAGCAGTTCTTC.